This T cell receptor (beta chain) stems from a study of T-cell reconstitution after alpha-beta-depleted transplantation in children. This clonotype was picked up many times. Antigen: not known. Study-wide points: In some patients, recipient T cells and intrathymic progenitors surviving conditioning explained high day-60 diversity. T-cell counts and diversity at one year following transplant were attributed mainly to newly produced T cells.

Preparation of the TCRbeta library was carried out with unique molecular identifiers. TCRdb ran MiXCR on the PCR reads and lists one entry per CDR3 protein. The data show some 830,000 distinct CDR3 sequences, 16% seen once. The material was PBMCs, mostly from graft donor cells, obtained 360 days after TCRalphabeta/CD19-depleted stem cell transplant. The receptor comes from a male patient younger than 18 who had a stem cell transplant for acute lymphoblastic leukemia, so the T cells may come from the graft donor.

The CDR3 DNA reads TGCAGCGTAACTAGGGCTAGCTCCTACGAGCAGTACTTC. This gives the protein CSVTRASSYEQYF. This chain links TRBV29-1 with TRBJ2-7; D is possibly TRBD2 (5 bases). The V and J ends lost 6 bases and 0 bases respectively, with 12 bases between them. The CDR3 consists of 13 residues. From germline, CDR1 is SQVTM and CDR2 ANQGSEA.